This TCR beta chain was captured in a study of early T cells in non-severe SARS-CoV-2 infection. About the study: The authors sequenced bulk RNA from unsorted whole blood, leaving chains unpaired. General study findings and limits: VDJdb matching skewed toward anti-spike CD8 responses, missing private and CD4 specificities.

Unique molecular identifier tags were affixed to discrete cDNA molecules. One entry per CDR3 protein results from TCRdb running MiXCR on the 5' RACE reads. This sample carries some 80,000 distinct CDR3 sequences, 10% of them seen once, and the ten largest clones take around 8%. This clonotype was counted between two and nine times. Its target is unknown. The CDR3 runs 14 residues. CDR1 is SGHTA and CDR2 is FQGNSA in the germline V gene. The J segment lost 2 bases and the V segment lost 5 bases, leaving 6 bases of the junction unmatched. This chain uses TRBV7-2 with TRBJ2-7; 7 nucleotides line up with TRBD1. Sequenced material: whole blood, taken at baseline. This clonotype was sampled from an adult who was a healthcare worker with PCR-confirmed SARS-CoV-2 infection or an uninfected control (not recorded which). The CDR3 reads CASSPGTVPYEQYF. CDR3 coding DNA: TGTGCCAGCAGCCCCGGGACAGTCCCCTACGAGCAGTACTTC.